The source of this T cell receptor (beta chain) is a study of cytotoxic CD8 clonotypes in ibrutinib-treated CLL. For the study at large: The group held more than 10 relapsed/refractory and about 15 treatment-naive patients, with roughly 17 IGHV unmutated. Recorded responses included about 25 partial and 2 complete; following median around 73 months, approximately 14 stayed remitted and about 12 progressed. Response samples were drawn at a median of roughly 13 months of treatment, range 6 to 36.

Libraries were prepared by immunoSEQ multiplex PCR; TCRdb keeps only in-frame clonotypes and omits some of them. Of around 310,000 clones listed, roughly 79% are singletons. Trimming shortened V by 4 bases and J by 5 bases, and 15 bases separated the two germline ends. This CDR3 spans 15 amino acids. The germline V gene has CDR1 SGHNT and CDR2 YYREEE (reference sequence). This rearrangement joins TRBV5-4 to TRBJ1-4, with D tentatively TRBD1 (6 bases). The TCR sequence derives from a human donor with chronic lymphocytic leukemia. Material: PBMCs, obtained before ibrutinib treatment. The CDR3 loop is CASSVYRETNEKLFF. The CDR3 DNA sequence: TGTGCCAGCAGCGTGTACAGGGAGACGAATGAAAAACTGTTTTTT.